One sample yielded the 28 T cell receptor beta chains listed below, sequenced in a study of shared clonotypes between healthy human individuals. CD8 cells regarded as naive lacked CD45RO, were positively chosen for CCR7, and omitted terminally differentiated effector memory CD45RA+ cells. Clones were read by immunoSEQ multiplex PCR, and TCRdb kept only the in-frame ones, dropping some. The sample records millions of clones, around 96% being singletons. Material for sequencing was naive CD8+ T cells sorted from blood. The origin of the receptors is a man aged 18 to 30 in good health.

The gene calls are TRBV4-2 and TRBJ2-1; TRBD2 matches at 14 bases. The CDR3 loop spans 18 amino acids. The germline V gene has CDR1 LGHNA and CDR2 YNFKEQ. The J segment lost 6 bases and the V segment lost 0 bases, leaving 7 bases of the junction unmatched. The CDR3 nucleotides are TGTGCCAGCAGCCAAGATGAGACTAGCGGGGGGGCCGTCAATGAGCAGTTCTTC. Its translation: CASSQDETSGGAVNEQFF.

The chain couples TRBV28 to TRBJ1-2; 8 bases fit TRBD1. The J segment lost 1 base and the V segment lost 6 bases, leaving 7 bases of the junction unmatched. In germline, CDR1 is MDHEN, CDR2 SYDVKM. CDR3 length equals 15 residues. The chain's CDR3 is CASRSPQGVNYGYTF. CDR3 in DNA: TGTGCCAGCAGGTCCCCACAGGGGGTTAACTATGGCTACACCTTC.

V and J are TRBV9 and TRBJ2-3; unclear D gene. The V and J ends lost 1 base and 3 bases respectively, with 9 bases between them. Germline V gene lookup returns CDR1 SGDLS and CDR2 YYNGEE. CDR3 length: 14 amino acids. The CDR3 DNA reads as TGTGCCAGCAGCGTAATTGGTCTGACAGATACGCAGTATTTT. Translating gives CASSVIGLTDTQYF.

The chain employs TRBV13 and TRBJ1-1; TRBD1 agrees at 12 bases. This CDR3 spans 16 amino acids. Germline CDR1 and CDR2: PRHDT and FYEKMQ (reference sequence). The junction had 7 bases not matched to a gene; V was cut back by 3 bases and J by 5 bases. The CDR3 loop is CASSFGTGGAGTEAFF. The CDR3, as DNA: TGTGCCAGCAGCTTCGGGACAGGGGGCGCGGGAACTGAAGCTTTCTTT.

This clone was seen only once. The CDR3 here is CASSPQTSGIQETQYF. For the CDR3, the DNA is TGTGCCAGCAGCCCTCAGACTAGCGGGATCCAAGAGACCCAGTACTTC. The chain is built from TRBV13 and TRBJ2-5, with TRBD2 identical over 11 bases. From germline, CDR1 is PRHDT and CDR2 FYEKMQ (reference sequence). The CDR3 consists of 16 residues. With 5 bases clipped from V and 1 base from J, the junction kept 6 bases outside the gene matches.

The J gene is TRBJ2-5, the V gene TRBV6-6, with D possibly being TRBD2 (5 bases). The CDR3 contains 14 residues. Between the trimmed V and J ends, which lost 8 bases and 3 bases, there was a span of 16 bases. Germline CDR1 reads MNHNY; CDR2 reads SVGAGI (reference sequence). The CDR3 region is CASHSGIREETQYF. CDR3 DNA: TGTGCCAGCCATTCCGGGATCCGGGAAGAGACCCAGTACTTC.

The V and J genes are TRBV13 and TRBJ2-3, with 7 bases fitting TRBD2. The trim removed 5 bases at V and 2 bases at J, leaving 10 bases unmatched. The germline gives CDR1 PRHDT, CDR2 FYEKMQ (reference sequence). CDR3 length equals 16 residues. The CDR3 reads CASSPTGGTNTDTQYF. DNA for the CDR3: TGTGCCAGCAGCCCTACCGGGGGGACCAACACAGATACGCAGTATTTT.

The genes are TRBV5-6 and TRBJ2-7; D is uncertain. V was shortened by 3 bases and J by 4 bases, with 20 bases between the two germline ends. Germline V gives CDR1 SGHDT, CDR2 YYEEEE. The CDR3 loop spans 16 amino acids. The DNA for the CDR3 is TGTGCCAGCAGCTCGATCGGCCGGGTCGTATCGTACGAGCAGTACTTC. Translating gives CASSSIGRVVSYEQYF.

This sequence joins TRBV6-1 and TRBJ2-7; D not resolved. The germline gives CDR1 MNHNS, CDR2 SASEGT. Trimming cost V 0 bases and J 0 bases, with 9 bases left between them. This CDR3 is built from 15 residues. Here the CDR3 reads CASSEALDTSYEQYF. DNA of the CDR3: TGTGCCAGCAGTGAAGCCCTCGACACCTCCTACGAGCAGTACTTC.

Worth noting for this clone: Other nucleotide sequences in the sample specify the same CDR3. This chain connects TRBV7-9 to TRBJ2-1; D gene ambiguous. This CDR3 is built from 12 residues. CDR1 is SEHNR and CDR2 is FQNEAQ in the germline V gene (reference sequence). Trimming took off 1 base at V and 8 bases at J, with 6 bases between the two ends. CDR3 sequence: CASSLVGDEQFF. For the CDR3, the DNA is TGTGCCAGCAGCTTAGTGGGCGATGAGCAGTTCTTC.

V and J are TRBV4-3 and TRBJ2-1; 7 bases are shared with TRBD1. CDR1 LGHNA and CDR2 YSLEER come from the germline V gene. The CDR3 spans 19 residues. Trimming cost V 0 bases and J 4 bases; bases outside gene matches: 15. CDR3 sequence (DNA): TGCGCCAGCAGCCAAGATTGGGTCCCCGACAGGGAGAGATACAATGAGCAGTTCTTC. Translated, it gives CASSQDWVPDRERYNEQFF.

The gene calls are TRBV10-1 and TRBJ2-7; 12 positions agree with TRBD1. CDR3 length: 18 residues. The germline gives CDR1 WNHNN, CDR2 SYGVQD (reference sequence). With 6 bases clipped from V and 4 bases from J, the junction kept 16 bases outside the gene matches. CDR3 protein: CASRASRDRGPPSYEQYF. CDR3 bases: TGCGCCAGCAGGGCGTCCCGGGACAGGGGGCCCCCCTCGTACGAGCAGTACTTC.

This clone was recorded only once. The chain recombines TRBV27 with TRBJ1-3, with 8 bases fitting TRBD1. The CDR3 extends over 16 amino acids. Per germline, CDR1 MNHEY and CDR2 SMNVEV (reference sequence). J gave up 2 bases and V 1 base, and 4 bases lay outside the gene matches. For the CDR3, the DNA is TGTGCCAGCAGTTTATACCCGACAGGGGCTGGAAACACCATATATTTT. Its translation is CASSLYPTGAGNTIYF.

The genes are TRBV27 and TRBJ2-1; 9 bases agree with TRBD2. The CDR3 is 17 residues long. Germline V gene lookup returns CDR1 MNHEY and CDR2 SMNVEV (reference sequence). J gave up 8 bases and V 1 base, and 12 bases lay outside the gene matches. The CDR3 coding sequence is TGTGCCAGCAGTTTATTTGCGGGAGGGCCCTCTTTGGATGAGCAGTTCTTC. Its protein is CASSLFAGGPSLDEQFF.

The chain joins TRBV15 to TRBJ2-3; 11 positions agree with TRBD1. V lost 3 bases to trimming and J lost 2 bases; unmatched junction nucleotides: 7. The CDR3 spans 17 residues. CDR1 and CDR2 from the germline V gene are LNHNV and YYDKDF (reference sequence). For the CDR3, the DNA is TGTGCCACCAGCAGGACAGGACAGGGGGCGAACACAGATACGCAGTATTTT. It is translated as CATSRTGQGANTDTQYF.

As regards this clone: This CDR3 is also generated by other DNA sequences in the sample. The rearrangement joins TRBV5-1 to TRBJ2-7; the match to TRBD2 covers 7 bases. V was clipped by 0 bases and J by 2 bases; unmatched bases: 5. This CDR3 contains 15 residues. CDR1 is SGHRS and CDR2 is YFSETQ in the germline V gene. The CDR3 reads CASSLAASGAYEQYF. The CDR3 DNA reads TGCGCCAGCAGCTTGGCGGCTAGCGGTGCCTACGAGCAGTACTTC.

The chain links TRBV6-6 to TRBJ2-7; D tentatively reads TRBD1 or TRBD2 (5 bases each). V was pared by 5 bases and J by 4 bases, with 12 bases between. This CDR3 is 13 amino acids long. From germline, CDR1 is MNHNY and CDR2 SVGAGI (reference sequence). The CDR3 coding sequence is TGTGCCAGCAGTCAACTAGGGACGTACGAGCAGTACTTC. Residues: CASSQLGTYEQYF.

This chain joins TRBV13 and TRBJ2-1, with TRBD1 identical over 7 bases. The germline gives CDR1 PRHDT, CDR2 FYEKMQ (reference sequence). This CDR3 contains 13 residues. Trimming at V came to 0 bases and at J to 9 bases, leaving 2 bases not matched to a gene. The CDR3: CASSLGQGSEQFF. The CDR3, as DNA: TGTGCCAGCAGCTTAGGACAGGGGAGTGAGCAGTTCTTC.

This chain uses TRBV10-2 with TRBJ2-2; weak D call: TRBD1 (6 bases). The length of the CDR3 is 16 residues. V dropped 3 bases and J dropped 4 bases, with 15 bases sitting between them. CDR1 and CDR2 (germline): WSHSY, SAAADI. The CDR3 loop is CASSDSDRLPTGELFF. The CDR3 DNA follows: TGCGCCAGCAGTGACTCCGACAGGCTCCCCACCGGGGAGCTGTTTTTT.

The chain joins TRBV4-1 to TRBJ1-6; D remains ambiguous. V was cut by 0 bases and J by 10 bases, with 16 bases left in between. The CDR3 spans 16 residues. Per germline, CDR1 MGHRA and CDR2 YSYEKL. The CDR3 bases are TGCGCCAGCAGCCAAGATCTCGCAGGAGGAGGGTCACCCCTCCACTTT. Translated: CASSQDLAGGGSPLHF.

This clone was picked up a small number of times. V is TRBV11-2 and J is TRBJ1-3; D is ambiguous. CDR1 is SGHAT and CDR2 is FQNNGV in the germline V gene. Trimming left V 3 bases short and J 0 bases short, with 0 bases between. This CDR3 has 12 amino acids. As DNA, the CDR3 is TGTGCCAGCAGCTTCTCTGGAAACACCATATATTTT. Translated: CASSFSGNTIYF. The entire variable domain, with the rest obtained from reference TRBV11-2 and TRBJ1-3, is as follows: EAGVAQSPRYKIIEKRQSVAFWCNPISGHATLYWYQQILGQGPKLLIQFQNNGVVDDSQLPKDRFSAERLKGVDSTLKIQPAKLEDSAVYLCASSFSGNTIYFGEGSWLTVV.

This chain connects TRBV27 to TRBJ2-7; 10 bases agree with TRBD1. Losses at the gene ends were 4 bases for V and 3 bases for J; bases not matched to a gene: 6. CDR1 is MNHEY, CDR2 SMNVEV, per germline (reference sequence). The CDR3 spans 15 residues. CDR3 protein: CASSSGQGINYEQYF. CDR3 in DNA: TGTGCCAGCAGTTCGGGACAGGGGATCAACTACGAGCAGTACTTC.

The CDR3 reads CSVDLARNEQYF. The DNA of the CDR3 is TGCAGCGTTGATCTGGCCCGGAACGAGCAGTACTTC. The rearrangement joins TRBV29-1 to TRBJ2-7; D remains ambiguous. In germline, CDR1 is SQVTM, CDR2 ANQGSEA. CDR3 size: 12 residues. Trimming shortened V by 3 bases and J by 5 bases, and 11 bases separated the two germline ends.

V is TRBV7-9 and J is TRBJ1-1; D gene ambiguous. The CDR3 contains 14 residues. Germline V gene sequence: CDR1 SEHNR, CDR2 FQNEAQ (reference sequence). Trimming removed 4 bases at V and 5 bases at J, with 14 bases between. The CDR3 loop is CASSSINQATEAFF. Here the CDR3 DNA reads TGTGCCAGCAGCTCAATTAATCAGGCGACTGAAGCTTTCTTT.

This clone showed up just once. The sample carries other DNA sequences with the same CDR3. V and J are TRBV9 and TRBJ2-1; D is unresolved. CDR1 and CDR2 (germline): SGDLS, YYNGEE. The length of the CDR3 is 14 residues. V was pared by 0 bases and J by 6 bases, with 10 bases between. CDR3 bases: TGTGCCAGCAGCGTAGGGGGTCTGGTCAATGAGCAGTTCTTC. Amino acid sequence: CASSVGGLVNEQFF. The complete variable domain, with remaining parts taken from reference TRBV9 and TRBJ2-1, reads DSGVTQTPKHLITATGQRVTLRCSPRSGDLSVYWYQQSLDQGLQFLIQYYNGEERAKGNILERFSAQQFPDLHSELNLSSLELGDSALYFCASSVGGLVNEQFFGPGTRLTVL.

The rearrangement uses TRBV6-5 and TRBJ2-1; the D is unclear. This CDR3 contains 13 residues. Trimming left V 0 bases short and J 6 bases short, with 6 bases between. Germline V lookup: CDR1 MNHEY, CDR2 SVGAGI. As DNA, the CDR3 is TGTGCCAGCAGTTACTCGGAGCTCAATGAGCAGTTCTTC. It translates to CASSYSELNEQFF.

The V gene is TRBV14, the J gene TRBJ2-7; tentatively, D is TRBD2 (5 bases). Germline V gives CDR1 SGHDN, CDR2 FVKESK. The CDR3 runs to 13 residues. Deletions cut 4 bases from V and 0 bases from J, with 7 bases between. CDR3 nucleotides: TGTGCCAGCAGCCGAGGGAGCTCCTACGAGCAGTACTTC. This gives the protein CASSRGSSYEQYF.

V and J are TRBV7-9 and TRBJ2-1; D uncertain. V dropped 1 base and J dropped 9 bases, with 10 bases sitting between them. Germline CDR1 is SEHNR and CDR2 is FQNEAQ (reference sequence). The CDR3 totals 13 residues. This CDR3 is CASSLESSIEQFF. The CDR3 DNA reads as TGTGCCAGCAGCTTAGAAAGTAGCATTGAGCAGTTCTTC.